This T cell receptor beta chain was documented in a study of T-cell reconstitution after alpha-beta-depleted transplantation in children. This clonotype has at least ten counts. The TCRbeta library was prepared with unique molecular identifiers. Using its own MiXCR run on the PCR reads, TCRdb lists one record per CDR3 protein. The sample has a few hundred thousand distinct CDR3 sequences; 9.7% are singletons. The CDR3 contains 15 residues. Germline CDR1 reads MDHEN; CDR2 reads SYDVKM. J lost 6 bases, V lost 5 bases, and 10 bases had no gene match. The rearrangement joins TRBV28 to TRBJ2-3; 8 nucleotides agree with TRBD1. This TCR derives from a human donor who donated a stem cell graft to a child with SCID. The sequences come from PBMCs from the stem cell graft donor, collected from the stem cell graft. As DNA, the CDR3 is TGTGCCAGCAGTCTTAGGCAGGGGGCGTGGGATACGCAGTATTTT. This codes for CASSLRQGAWDTQYF.